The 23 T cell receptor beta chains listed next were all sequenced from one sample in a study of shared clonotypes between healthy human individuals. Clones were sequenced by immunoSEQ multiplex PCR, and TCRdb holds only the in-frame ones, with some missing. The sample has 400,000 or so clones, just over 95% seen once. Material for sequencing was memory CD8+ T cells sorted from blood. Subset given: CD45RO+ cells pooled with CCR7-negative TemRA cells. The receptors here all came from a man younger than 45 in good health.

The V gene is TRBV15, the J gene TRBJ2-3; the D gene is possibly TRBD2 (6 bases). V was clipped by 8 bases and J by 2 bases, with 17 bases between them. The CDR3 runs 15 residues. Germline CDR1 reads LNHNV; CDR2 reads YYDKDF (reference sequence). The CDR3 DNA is TGTGCCACCCTCCTTTCCGAGGGACTCACAGATACGCAGTATTTT. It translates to CATLLSEGLTDTQYF.

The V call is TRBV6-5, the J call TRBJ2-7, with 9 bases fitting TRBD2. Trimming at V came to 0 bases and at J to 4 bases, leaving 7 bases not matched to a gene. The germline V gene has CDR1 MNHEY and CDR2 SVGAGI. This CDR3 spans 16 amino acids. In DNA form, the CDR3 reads TGTGCCAGCAGTTACTCGACCGCTAGCGGGGTGTACGAGCAGTACTTC. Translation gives CASSYSTASGVYEQYF.

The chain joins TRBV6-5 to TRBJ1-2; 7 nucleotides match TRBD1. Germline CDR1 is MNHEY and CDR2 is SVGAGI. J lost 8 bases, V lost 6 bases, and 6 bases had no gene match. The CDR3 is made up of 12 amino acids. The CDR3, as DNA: TGTGCCAGCAGAAGGACAGGTGGAGGCTACACCTTC. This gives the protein CASRRTGGGYTF.

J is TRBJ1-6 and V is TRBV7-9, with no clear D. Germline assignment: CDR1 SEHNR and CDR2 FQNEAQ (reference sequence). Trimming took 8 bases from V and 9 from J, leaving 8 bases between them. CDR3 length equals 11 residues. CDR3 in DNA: TGTGCCAGCTCCAGTGGTTCACCCCTCCACTTT. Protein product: CASSSGSPLHF.

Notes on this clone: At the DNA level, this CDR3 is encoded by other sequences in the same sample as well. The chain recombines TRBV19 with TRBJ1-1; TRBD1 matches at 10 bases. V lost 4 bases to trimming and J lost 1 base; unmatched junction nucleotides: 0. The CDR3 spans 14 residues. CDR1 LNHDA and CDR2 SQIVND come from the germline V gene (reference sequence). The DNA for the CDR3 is TGTGCCAGTAGTAGACAGGGGGCGAACACTGAAGCTTTCTTT. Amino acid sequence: CASSRQGANTEAFF. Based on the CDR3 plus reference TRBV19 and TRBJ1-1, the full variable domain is DGGITQSPKYLFRKEGQNVTLSCEQNLNHDAMYWYRQDPGQGLRLIYYSQIVNDFQKGDIAEGYSVSREKKESFPLTVTSAQKNPTAFYLCASSRQGANTEAFFGQGTRLTVV.

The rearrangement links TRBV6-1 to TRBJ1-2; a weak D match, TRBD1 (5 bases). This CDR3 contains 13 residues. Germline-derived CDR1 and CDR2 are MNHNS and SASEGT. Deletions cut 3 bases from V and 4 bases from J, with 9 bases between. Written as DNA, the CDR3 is TGTGCCAGCAGTGAGGGGGGGAGCTATGGCTACACCTTC. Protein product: CASSEGGSYGYTF.

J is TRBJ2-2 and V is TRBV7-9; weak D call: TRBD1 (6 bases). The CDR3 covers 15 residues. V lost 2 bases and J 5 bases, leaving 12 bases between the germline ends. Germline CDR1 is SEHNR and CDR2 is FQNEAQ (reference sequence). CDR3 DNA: TGTGCCAGCAGCTTACAGGGGACGGGAACCGGGGAGCTGTTTTTT. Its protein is CASSLQGTGTGELFF.

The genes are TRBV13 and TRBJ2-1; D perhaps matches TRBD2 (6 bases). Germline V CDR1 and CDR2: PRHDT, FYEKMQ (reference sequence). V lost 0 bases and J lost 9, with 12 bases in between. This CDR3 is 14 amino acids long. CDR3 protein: CASSLGRLGSEQFF. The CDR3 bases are TGTGCCAGCAGCTTAGGTCGACTAGGGAGTGAGCAGTTCTTC.

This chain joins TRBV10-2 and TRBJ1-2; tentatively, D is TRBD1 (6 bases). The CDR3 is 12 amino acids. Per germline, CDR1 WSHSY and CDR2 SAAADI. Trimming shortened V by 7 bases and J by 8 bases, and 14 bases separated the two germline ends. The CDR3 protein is CASTGTTVGYTF. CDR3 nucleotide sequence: TGCGCCAGCACAGGGACAACGGTCGGCTACACCTTC.

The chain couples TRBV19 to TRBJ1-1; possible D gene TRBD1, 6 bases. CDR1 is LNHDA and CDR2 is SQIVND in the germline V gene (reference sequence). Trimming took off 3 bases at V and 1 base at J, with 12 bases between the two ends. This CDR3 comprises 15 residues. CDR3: CASSMGTRTNTEAFF. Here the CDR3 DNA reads TGTGCCAGTAGTATGGGGACACGTACGAACACTGAAGCTTTCTTT.

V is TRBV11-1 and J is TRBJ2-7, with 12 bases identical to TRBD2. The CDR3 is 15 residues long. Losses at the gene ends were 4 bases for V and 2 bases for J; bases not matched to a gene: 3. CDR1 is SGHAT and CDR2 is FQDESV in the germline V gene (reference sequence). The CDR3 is CASSYGLAGPYEQYF. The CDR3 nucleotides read TGTGCCAGCAGCTACGGACTAGCGGGACCCTACGAGCAGTACTTC. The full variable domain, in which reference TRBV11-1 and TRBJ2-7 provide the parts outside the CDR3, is EAEVAQSPRYKITEKSQAVAFWCDPISGHATLYWYRQILGQGPELLVQFQDESVVDDSQLPKDRFSAERLKGVDSTLKIQPAELGDSAMYLCASSYGLAGPYEQYFGPGTRLTVT.

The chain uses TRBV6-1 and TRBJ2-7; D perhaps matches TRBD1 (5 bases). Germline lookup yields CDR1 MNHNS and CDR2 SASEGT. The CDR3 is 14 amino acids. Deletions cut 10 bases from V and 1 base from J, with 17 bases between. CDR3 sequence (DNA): TGTGCCACCAGCAAGGGGCGGCTTTCCTACGAGCAGTACTTC. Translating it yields CATSKGRLSYEQYF.

As DNA, the CDR3 is TGTGCCAGCAGCTTAGAGGCGGGAGGGCCGTCAGATACGCAGTATTTT. Residues: CASSLEAGGPSDTQYF. J is TRBJ2-3 and V is TRBV11-2, with 9 bases that match TRBD2. CDR1 is SGHAT, CDR2 FQNNGV, per germline. V shed 0 bases, J shed 4 bases, and the junction held 5 bases outside the gene matches. This CDR3 is built from 16 residues. The full variable domain, completed using reference TRBV11-2 and TRBJ2-3, is EAGVAQSPRYKIIEKRQSVAFWCNPISGHATLYWYQQILGQGPKLLIQFQNNGVVDDSQLPKDRFSAERLKGVDSTLKIQPAKLEDSAVYLCASSLEAGGPSDTQYFGPGTRLTVL.

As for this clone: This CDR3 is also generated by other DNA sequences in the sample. The CDR3 is CASSFQETQYF. The CDR3 DNA follows: TGTGCCAGCAGCTTTCAAGAGACCCAGTACTTC. The chain employs TRBV11-2 and TRBJ2-5; D uncertain. Germline lookup yields CDR1 SGHAT and CDR2 FQNNGV. This CDR3 region has 11 residues. V lost 3 bases to trimming and J lost 2 bases, with 1 base between them. Drawing the rest from reference TRBV11-2 and TRBJ2-5, the complete variable domain is EAGVAQSPRYKIIEKRQSVAFWCNPISGHATLYWYQQILGQGPKLLIQFQNNGVVDDSQLPKDRFSAERLKGVDSTLKIQPAKLEDSAVYLCASSFQETQYFGPGTRLLVL.

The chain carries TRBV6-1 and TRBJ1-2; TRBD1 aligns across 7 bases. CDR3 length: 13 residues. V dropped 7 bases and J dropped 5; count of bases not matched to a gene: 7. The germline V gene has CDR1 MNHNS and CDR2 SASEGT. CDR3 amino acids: CASKPGQTYGYTF. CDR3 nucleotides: TGTGCCAGCAAGCCGGGACAGACTTATGGCTACACCTTC.

The CDR3 DNA sequence: TGTGCCAGCAGTGCGACACTAGCGGGTTCCTACGAGCAGTACTTC. Protein: CASSATLAGSYEQYF. This sequence joins TRBV27 and TRBJ2-7; 9 bases fit TRBD2. The V and J ends lost 5 bases and 1 base, in that order; junction bases with no gene match: 6. This CDR3 is 15 amino acids long. Germline CDR1 reads MNHEY; CDR2 reads SMNVEV (reference sequence).

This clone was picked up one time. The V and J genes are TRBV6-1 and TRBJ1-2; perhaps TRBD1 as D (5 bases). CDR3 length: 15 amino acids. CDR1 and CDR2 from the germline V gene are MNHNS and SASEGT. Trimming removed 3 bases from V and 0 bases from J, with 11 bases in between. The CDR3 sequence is CASSDLGRSNYGYTF. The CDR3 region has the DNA TGTGCCAGCAGTGATTTGGGACGGTCTAACTATGGCTACACCTTC.

CDR3 region: CASSGFRGTQYF. CDR3 bases: TGTGCCAGCAGCGGTTTTCGGGGTACGCAGTATTTT. The chain couples TRBV9 to TRBJ2-3; tentative D call: TRBD2 (5 bases). With 3 bases removed from V and 8 bases from J, the gap between germline ends came to 10 bases. The CDR3 runs to 12 residues. Germline CDR1 SGDLS, CDR2 YYNGEE.

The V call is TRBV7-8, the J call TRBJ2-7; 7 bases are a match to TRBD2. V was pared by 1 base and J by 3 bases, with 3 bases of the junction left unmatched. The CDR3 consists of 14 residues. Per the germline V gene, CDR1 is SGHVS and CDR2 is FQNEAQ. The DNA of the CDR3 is TGTGCCAGCAGCTTAGTGGCTAGCGGCTACGAGCAGTACTTC. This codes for CASSLVASGYEQYF.

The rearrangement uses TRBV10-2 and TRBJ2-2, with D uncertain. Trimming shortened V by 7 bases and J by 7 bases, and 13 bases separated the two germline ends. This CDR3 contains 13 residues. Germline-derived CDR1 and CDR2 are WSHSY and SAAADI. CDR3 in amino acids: CASKASGGGELFF. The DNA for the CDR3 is TGCGCCAGCAAGGCCTCGGGCGGCGGGGAGCTGTTTTTT.

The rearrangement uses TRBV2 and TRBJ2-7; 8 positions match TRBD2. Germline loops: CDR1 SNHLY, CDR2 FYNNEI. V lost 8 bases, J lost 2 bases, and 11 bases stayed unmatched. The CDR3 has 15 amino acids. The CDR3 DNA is TGTGCCAGCGTCGCCGAGCTAGCGGGTCCCTACGAGCAGTACTTC. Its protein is CASVAELAGPYEQYF.

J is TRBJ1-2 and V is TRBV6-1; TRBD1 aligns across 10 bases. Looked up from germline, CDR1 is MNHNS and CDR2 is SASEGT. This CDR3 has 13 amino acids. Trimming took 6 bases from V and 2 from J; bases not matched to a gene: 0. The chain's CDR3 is CASRDRGNYGYTF. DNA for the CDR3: TGTGCCAGCAGGGACAGGGGGAACTATGGCTACACCTTC.

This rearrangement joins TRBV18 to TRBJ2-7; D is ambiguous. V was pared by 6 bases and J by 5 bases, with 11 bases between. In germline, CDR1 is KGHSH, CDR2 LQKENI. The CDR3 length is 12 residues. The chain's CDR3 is CASSRVLDEQYF. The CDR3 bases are TGTGCCAGCTCTAGGGTATTGGACGAGCAGTACTTC.